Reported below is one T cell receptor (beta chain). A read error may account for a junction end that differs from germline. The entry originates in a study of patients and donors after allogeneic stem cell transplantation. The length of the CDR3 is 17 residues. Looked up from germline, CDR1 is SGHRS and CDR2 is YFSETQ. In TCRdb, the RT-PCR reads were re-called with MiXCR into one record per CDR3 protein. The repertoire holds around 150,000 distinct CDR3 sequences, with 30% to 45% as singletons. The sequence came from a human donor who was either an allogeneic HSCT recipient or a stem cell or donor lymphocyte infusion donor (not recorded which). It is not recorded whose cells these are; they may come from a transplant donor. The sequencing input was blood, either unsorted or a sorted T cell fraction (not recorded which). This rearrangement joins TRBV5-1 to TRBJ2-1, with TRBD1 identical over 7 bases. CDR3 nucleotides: TGCGCCAGCAGTTTGGAAGCTACAGGGGTTCCCTACAATGAGCAGTTCTTC. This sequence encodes CASSLEATGVPYNEQFF.